These T cell receptor beta chains were read from a single sample in a study of cytomegalovirus exposure and HLA in healthy donors. Method: immunoSEQ multiplex PCR; TCRdb's copy keeps in-frame clones and lacks some. The sample holds a few hundred thousand clones, roughly four fifths seen once. The source material was PBMCs. The receptors were sampled from an older woman in good health and CMV-seropositive. Both conserved end residues are part of each CDR3. The D gene is left open where the match is weak. Not all rows give a size; the values are once, few, many and, for expanded clones, a class.

D	V	J	size	CDR3	DNA
TRBD2	TRBV30	TRBJ2-1	once	CAWSVFSGSVLNEQFF	TGTGCCTGGAGTGTTTTTAGCGGGAGTGTGTTGAATGAGCAGTTCTTC
TRBD1	TRBV6-5	TRBJ2-7	-	CASSYSTGGSYEQYF	TGTGCCAGCAGTTACTCAACAGGGGGCTCCTACGAGCAGTACTTC
-	TRBV12-5	TRBJ2-7	-	CASGSPHLNTQYF	TGTGCTAGTGGTTCCCCTCACCTCAACACCCAGTACTTC
TRBD2	TRBV6-6	TRBJ2-7	-	CASTRTSGTYEQYF	TGTGCCAGCACCCGGACTAGCGGCACTTACGAGCAGTACTTC
-	TRBV28	TRBJ1-2	once	CASSSRPGGDGYTF	TGTGCCAGCAGTTCTCGGCCGGGGGGGGACGGCTACACCTTC
-	TRBV19	TRBJ1-5	few	CASSGRRDQPQHF	TGTGCCAGTAGCGGCAGGAGGGATCAGCCCCAGCATTTT
TRBD2	TRBV28	TRBJ2-7	once	CASTLGSGNYEQYF	TGTGCCAGCACCCTGGGGAGCGGGAACTACGAGCAGTACTTC
TRBD2	TRBV10-3	TRBJ2-7	-	CAISPATSGRYEQYF	TGTGCCATCAGCCCTGCGACTAGCGGGAGATACGAGCAGTACTTC
-	TRBV27	TRBJ2-6	few	CASSLRGPSGANVLTF	TGTGCCAGCAGTTTAAGGGGTCCCTCTGGGGCCAACGTCCTGACTTTC
-	TRBV15	TRBJ2-1	-	CATSRDKVAREQFF	TGTGCCACCAGCAGAGATAAGGTAGCTCGTGAGCAGTTCTTC
-	TRBV11-2	TRBJ1-2	-	CASRPTGVYGYTF	TGTGCCAGCAGACCGACGGGGGTCTATGGCTACACCTTC
-	TRBV7-3	TRBJ2-2	-	CASSLIGQSTGELFF	TGTGCCAGCAGCTTAATCGGACAGTCTACCGGGGAGCTGTTTTTT
TRBD2	TRBV11-2	TRBJ2-1	-	CASSFDGLAGLHNEQFF	TGTGCCAGCAGTTTCGATGGACTAGCGGGACTCCACAATGAGCAGTTCTTC
-	TRBV29-1	TRBJ2-1	-	CSVAGVADYNEQFF	TGCAGCGTTGCTGGGGTAGCGGACTACAATGAGCAGTTCTTC
-	TRBV10-1	TRBJ2-2	-	CASKADGANTGELFF	TGCGCCAGCAAAGCGGACGGTGCGAACACCGGGGAGCTGTTTTTT
-	TRBV6-5	TRBJ2-2	-	CASRLGLKAGELFF	TGTGCCAGCAGATTGGGACTTAAGGCCGGGGAGCTGTTTTTT
-	TRBV28	TRBJ1-1	-	CASEGAFF	TGTGCCAGCGAGGGAGCTTTCTTT
-	TRBV14	TRBJ2-6	few	CASSQRPTTPSPGANVLTF	TGTGCCAGCAGCCAAAGGCCTACTACCCCCTCCCCTGGGGCCAACGTCCTGACTTTC
TRBD1	TRBV29-1	TRBJ1-2	once	CSDRTGTGYTF	TGCAGCGATCGGACAGGGACTGGCTACACCTTC
-	TRBV5-1	TRBJ1-5	-	CASSAGTNSNQPQHF	TGCGCCAGCAGCGCCGGGACAAATAGCAATCAGCCCCAGCATTTT
-	TRBV6-6	TRBJ1-1	-	CASEVRDTEAFF	TGTGCCAGTGAAGTGAGGGACACTGAAGCTTTCTTT
-	TRBV25-1	TRBJ2-2	once	CASTLTNTGELFF	TGTGCCAGCACCCTAACGAACACCGGGGAGCTGTTTTTT
TRBD1	TRBV2	TRBJ1-1	-	CASSRDSGGFF	TGTGCCAGCAGCCGGGACAGCGGAGGTTTCTTT
TRBD1	TRBV29-1	TRBJ1-5	-	CSVGQGGNQPQHF	TGCAGCGTGGGACAGGGAGGGAATCAGCCCCAGCATTTT